The 8 T cell receptor beta chains given below trace back to one sample, sequenced in a study of CD8+ T cells in alopecia areata. Investigators isolated RNA and reverse transcribed it into cDNA to act as the sequencing template. Method: immunoSEQ multiplex PCR; TCRdb's copy keeps in-frame clones and lacks some. The sample contains some 95,000 clones, around two fifths of which appear only once. Specimen: CD4+ T cells sorted from blood. These receptors all come from a human donor with alopecia areata.

This clone was counted a few times. The chain uses TRBV28 and TRBJ2-5; D perhaps matches TRBD1 (6 bases). Per germline, CDR1 MDHEN and CDR2 SYDVKM. The CDR3 covers 16 residues. V lost 5 bases, J lost 7 bases, and 23 bases lay in between. CDR3 region: CASSDPLSQGRGTQYF. As DNA, the CDR3 is TGTGCCAGCAGTGATCCCCTATCACAGGGACGGGGGACCCAGTACTTC. The variable domain in full, with the rest retrieved from reference TRBV28 and TRBJ2-5, is DVKVTQSSRYLVKRTGEKVFLECVQDMDHENMFWYRQDPGLGLRLIYFSYDVKMKEKGDIPEGYSVSREKKERFSLILESASTNQTSMYLCASSDPLSQGRGTQYFGPGTRLLVL.

This clone was observed a handful of times. This chain connects TRBV5-6 to TRBJ1-5; TRBD1 is a possible D gene (5 bases). The germline gives CDR1 SGHDT, CDR2 YYEEEE. With 3 bases removed from V and 4 bases from J, the gap between germline ends came to 11 bases. This CDR3 region has 14 residues. The CDR3 reads CASSSQQVNQPQHF. Here the CDR3 DNA reads TGTGCCAGCAGCTCCCAACAGGTTAATCAGCCCCAGCATTTT. Full variable domain (remainder filled in from reference TRBV5-6 and TRBJ1-5): DAGVTQSPTHLIKTRGQQVTLRCSPKSGHDTVSWYQQALGQGPQFIFQYYEEEERQRGNFPDRFSGHQFPNYSSELNVNALLLGDSALYLCASSSQQVNQPQHFGDGTRLSIL.

This clone was counted a few times. The rearrangement uses TRBV5-1 and TRBJ1-2; D is undetermined. Germline CDR1 SGHRS, CDR2 YFSETQ. This CDR3 contains 13 residues. V lost 4 bases and J lost 6, with 13 bases in between. CDR3 sequence: CASSPGGRDGYTF. The CDR3 coding sequence is TGCGCCAGCAGCCCCGGAGGAAGGGATGGCTACACCTTC.

The chain carries TRBV29-1 and TRBJ1-2, with 10 bases aligning to TRBD1. The CDR3 has 12 amino acids. Losses at the gene ends were 7 bases for V and 2 bases for J; bases not matched to a gene: 1. CDR1 is SQVTM and CDR2 is ANQGSEA in the germline V gene. CDR3 residues: CSGTGGNYGYTF. The CDR3 DNA sequence: TGCAGCGGGACAGGGGGAAACTATGGCTACACCTTC.

This clone was recorded a few times. The identical CDR3 is also encoded by other nucleotide sequences in the sample. V and J are TRBV29-1 and TRBJ2-5; no clear D. The CDR3 loop spans 11 amino acids. With 4 bases removed from V and 2 bases from J, the gap between germline ends came to 5 bases. Germline V gives CDR1 SQVTM, CDR2 ANQGSEA. CDR3: CSVVRQETQYF. The DNA for the CDR3 is TGCAGCGTTGTCCGGCAAGAGACCCAGTACTTC.

This clone showed up just a few times. The chain is built from TRBV29-1 and TRBJ1-1; D gene ambiguous. Deletions cut 2 bases from V and 2 bases from J, with 6 bases between. CDR3 size: 12 residues. Looked up from germline, CDR1 is SQVTM and CDR2 is ANQGSEA. Here the CDR3 reads CSVEPGNTEAFF. DNA of the CDR3: TGCAGCGTTGAACCCGGTAACACTGAAGCTTTCTTT. Complete variable domain (other parts from reference TRBV29-1 and TRBJ1-1): SAVISQKPSRDICQRGTSLTIQCQVDSQVTMMFWYRQQPGQSLTLIATANQGSEATYESGFVIDKFPISRPNLTFSTLTVSNMSPEDSSIYLCSVEPGNTEAFFGQGTRLTVV.

The chain joins TRBV6-6 to TRBJ1-6, with TRBD1 matching 11 bases. This CDR3 is built from 15 residues. V lost 2 bases to trimming and J lost 6 bases; unmatched junction nucleotides: 0. The V gene's germline CDR1 is MNHNY and CDR2 SVGAGI (reference sequence). CDR3 protein: CASSYGTGGNSPLHF. CDR3 DNA: TGTGCCAGCAGTTACGGGACAGGGGGTAATTCACCCCTCCACTTT.

The V and J genes are TRBV29-1 and TRBJ1-1; no clear D. Germline CDR1 and CDR2: SQVTM and ANQGSEA. The V end lost 4 bases, the J end lost 1 base, and 7 bases lay between the germline ends. The CDR3 has 12 amino acids. DNA of the CDR3: TGCAGCGTTGCCAACTGGAACACTGAAGCTTTCTTT. As protein: CSVANWNTEAFF.